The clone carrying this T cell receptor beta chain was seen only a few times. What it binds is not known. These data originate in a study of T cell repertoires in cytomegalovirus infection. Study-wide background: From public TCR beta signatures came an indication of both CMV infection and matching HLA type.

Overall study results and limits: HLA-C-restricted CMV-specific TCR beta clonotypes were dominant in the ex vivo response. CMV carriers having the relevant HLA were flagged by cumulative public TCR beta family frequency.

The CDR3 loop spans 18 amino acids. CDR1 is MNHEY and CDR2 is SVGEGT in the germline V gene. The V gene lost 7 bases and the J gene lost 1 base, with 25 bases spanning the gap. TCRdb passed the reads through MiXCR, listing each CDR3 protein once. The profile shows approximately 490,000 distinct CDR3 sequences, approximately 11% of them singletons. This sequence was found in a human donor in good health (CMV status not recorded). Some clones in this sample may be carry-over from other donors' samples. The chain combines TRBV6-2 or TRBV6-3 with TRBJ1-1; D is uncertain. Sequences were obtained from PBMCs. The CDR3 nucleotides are TGTGCCAGCACCCCCGACATCTCCGGGTCTCCGGCGAACACTGAAGCTTTCTTT. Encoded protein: CASTPDISGSPANTEAFF.